One and the same sample provided the 31 T cell receptor beta chains below, sequenced in a study of PD-1 blockade in classical Hodgkin lymphoma. Relapse was seen in all patients after autologous stem cell transplantation, and brentuximab vedotin exposure was variable. TCRdb keeps only in-frame clones here, not all; method: immunoSEQ multiplex PCR. The table lists 89,000 or so clones, about 90% of them singletons. The sequencing here drew on peripheral blood mononuclear cells (PBMCs), taken before the second cycle of nivolumab. These receptors were obtained from a human donor with classical Hodgkin lymphoma.

J is TRBJ2-7 and V is TRBV11-2, with a possible D match to TRBD2 (5 bases). The germline V and J ends were trimmed by 5 bases and 4 bases, with 18 bases remaining between them. The CDR3 has 15 residues. CDR1 and CDR2 from the germline V gene are SGHAT and FQNNGV. CDR3 nucleotides: TGTGCCAGCAGCCCCATCGACACGACGGGGTACGAGCAGTACTTC. Protein product: CASSPIDTTGYEQYF.

The chain joins TRBV28 to TRBJ2-5; D gene uncertain. The CDR3 covers 15 residues. Germline lookup yields CDR1 MDHEN and CDR2 SYDVKM. The V end was cut by 7 bases, the J end by 4 bases, with 19 bases between. The CDR3 sequence: CASTEPTKDGETQYF. The CDR3, as DNA: TGTGCCAGCACGGAGCCAACGAAGGACGGAGAGACCCAGTACTTC.

This sequence joins TRBV4-2 and TRBJ2-4; D not resolved. The V end lost 1 base, the J end lost 8 bases, and 3 bases lay between the germline ends. Germline V gene data show CDR1 as LGHNA and CDR2 as YNFKEQ. CDR3 size: 11 residues. The CDR3 DNA reads as TGTGCCAGCAGCCAAGGGGACATTCAGTACTTC. Its translation: CASSQGDIQYF.

The chain joins TRBV9 to TRBJ2-7; D is possibly TRBD1 or TRBD2 (5 bases each). The ends were cut back, 0 bases at V and 2 bases at J, with 9 bases in the middle. Germline V gene data show CDR1 as SGDLS and CDR2 as YYNGEE. This CDR3 comprises 14 residues. The CDR3 nucleotides are TGTGCCAGCAGCGTAGGAGAGGGGACCTACGAGCAGTACTTC. Translating it yields CASSVGEGTYEQYF.

The V call is TRBV7-9, the J call TRBJ1-3; possible D gene TRBD1, 5 bases. Germline V CDR1 and CDR2: SEHNR, FQNEAQ (reference sequence). Between the trimmed V and J ends, which lost 4 bases and 0 bases, there was a span of 16 bases. This CDR3 comprises 17 residues. The CDR3: CASSSSRDWPSGNTIYF. CDR3 nucleotides: TGTGCCAGCAGCTCCTCGAGGGACTGGCCCTCTGGAAACACCATATATTTT.

The CDR3 sequence: CASSVQTYTEAFF. In DNA, the CDR3 is TGTGCCAGTAGTGTTCAAACCTACACTGAAGCTTTCTTT. The chain carries TRBV19 and TRBJ1-1, with unresolved D. This CDR3 has 13 residues. Trimming stripped 5 bases from V and 3 bases from J, with 10 bases between. CDR1 is LNHDA and CDR2 is SQIVND in the germline V gene (reference sequence).

The chain joins TRBV28 to TRBJ1-5; the D is unclear. V was clipped by 7 bases and J by 10 bases, with 11 bases between them. Germline values: CDR1 MDHEN, CDR2 SYDVKM. The CDR3 is 11 amino acids. The CDR3 spells CASNIRGPQHF. The DNA of the CDR3 is TGTGCCAGCAATATACGAGGACCCCAGCATTTT.

V is TRBV5-1 and J is TRBJ1-1; 9 bases are a match to TRBD1. CDR1 and CDR2 from the germline V gene are SGHRS and YFSETQ. Trimming cost V 0 bases and J 5 bases; bases outside gene matches: 11. This CDR3 contains 17 residues. The CDR3 loop is CASSLGDRGNGKTEAFF. CDR3 DNA sequence: TGCGCCAGCAGCTTGGGTGACAGGGGGAATGGGAAGACTGAAGCTTTCTTT.

This clone occurred a few times. The CDR3 nucleotides are TGTGCCTGGAACGACCAGGGTGGGACTGAAGCTTTCTTT. This encodes CAWNDQGGTEAFF. V is TRBV30 and J is TRBJ1-1; D perhaps matches TRBD1 (5 bases). V lost 4 bases to trimming and J lost 5 bases, with 14 bases between them. The CDR3 is 13 residues long. In germline, CDR1 is GTSNPN, CDR2 SVGIG (reference sequence). The full variable domain, its missing parts supplied by reference TRBV30 and TRBJ1-1, is SQTIHQWPATLVQPVGSPLSLECTVEGTSNPNLYWYRQAAGRGLQLLFYSVGIGQISSEVPQNLSASRPQDRQFILSSKKLLLSDSGFYLCAWNDQGGTEAFFGQGTRLTVV.

In its sample, this clone was seen once. The chain links TRBV29-1 to TRBJ2-7; 8 bases map to TRBD2. Trimming took 4 bases from V and 6 from J; bases not matched to a gene: 5. The germline gives CDR1 SQVTM, CDR2 ANQGSEA. The CDR3 covers 12 residues. The CDR3 loop is CSVVREVGEQYF. CDR3 sequence (DNA): TGCAGCGTTGTGCGGGAGGTCGGCGAGCAGTACTTC.

The rearrangement joins TRBV9 to TRBJ2-7; D remains unclear. Germline V lookup: CDR1 SGDLS, CDR2 YYNGEE. The CDR3 is 12 residues long. V shed 4 bases and J shed 3 bases, with 8 bases lying between them. Written as DNA, the CDR3 is TGTGCCAGCAGCCCTCCCGGCTACGAGCAGTACTTC. Translated: CASSPPGYEQYF.

J is TRBJ1-2 and V is TRBV27; possible D gene TRBD1, 5 bases. CDR1 MNHEY and CDR2 SMNVEV come from the germline V gene (reference sequence). The V end lost 2 bases, the J end lost 8 bases, and 12 bases lay between the germline ends. CDR3 length equals 13 residues. The CDR3 loop reads CASSLVGEGGYTF. Here the CDR3 DNA reads TGTGCCAGCAGTTTAGTGGGGGAAGGGGGCTACACCTTC.

The chain has TRBV19 and TRBJ2-3; 7 nucleotides line up with TRBD1. CDR1 is LNHDA, CDR2 SQIVND, per germline (reference sequence). The V gene end was trimmed by 1 base and the J gene end by 3 bases; junction bases not matched to a gene: 4. This CDR3 has 15 residues. The CDR3 is CASSIGTGETDTQYF. In DNA, the CDR3 is TGTGCCAGTAGTATAGGAACAGGGGAGACAGATACGCAGTATTTT.

This chain joins TRBV30 and TRBJ2-1; 8 bases fit TRBD2. With V trimmed by 0 bases and J by 5 bases, 9 bases remained unmatched. The germline CDR1 and CDR2 sequences are GTSNPN and SVGIG (reference sequence). This CDR3 contains 16 residues. CDR3 amino acids: CAWSVPGLAIHNEQFF. CDR3 DNA sequence: TGTGCCTGGAGTGTACCAGGACTAGCAATCCACAATGAGCAGTTCTTC.

The rearrangement joins TRBV2 to TRBJ2-7; D is perhaps TRBD1 or TRBD2 (6 bases each). Trimming took off 6 bases at V and 0 bases at J, with 12 bases between the two ends. CDR3 length equals 14 residues. Germline CDR1 and CDR2: SNHLY and FYNNEI. The CDR3 bases are TGTGCCAGCAGCGGGGGCCACCTCTCCTACGAGCAGTACTTC. This sequence encodes CASSGGHLSYEQYF.

V and J are TRBV6-1 and TRBJ1-5; D might be TRBD1 (6 bases). Germline CDR1 is MNHNS and CDR2 is SASEGT. CDR3 length: 17 amino acids. V was shortened by 2 bases and J by 7 bases, with 21 bases between the two germline ends. The CDR3 is CASSERIGTYLEQPQHF. DNA of the CDR3: TGTGCCAGCAGTGAAAGGATCGGGACATATCTAGAGCAGCCCCAGCATTTT.

This rearrangement joins TRBV5-1 to TRBJ2-1; 7 bases align to TRBD2. The V gene's germline CDR1 is SGHRS and CDR2 YFSETQ. This CDR3 has 12 residues. The V and J ends lost 7 bases and 9 bases, in that order; junction bases with no gene match: 7. CDR3: CASLAGAGEQFF. Here the CDR3 DNA reads TGCGCCAGCTTGGCGGGAGCGGGTGAGCAGTTCTTC.

This clone has a single count. The chain joins TRBV7-9 to TRBJ2-7, with D tentatively TRBD1 or TRBD2 (6 bases each). This CDR3 has 16 amino acids. V was trimmed by 8 bases and J by 1 base, leaving 21 bases between them. Germline loops: CDR1 SEHNR, CDR2 FQNEAQ (reference sequence). The CDR3 region is CASSPPVGGLSYEQYF. The CDR3 coding sequence is TGTGCCAGCTCCCCGCCTGTAGGGGGGCTTTCCTACGAGCAGTACTTC.

This chain connects TRBV6-1 to TRBJ1-2, with D unclear. This CDR3 comprises 15 residues. Trimming removed 0 bases at V and 0 bases at J, with 8 bases between. Looked up from germline, CDR1 is MNHNS and CDR2 is SASEGT. In DNA, the CDR3 is TGTGCCAGCAGTGAAGCGGCAGTATCTAACTATGGCTACACCTTC. It translates to CASSEAAVSNYGYTF.

The J gene is TRBJ1-2, the V gene TRBV11-2; weak D call: TRBD1 (6 bases). V was pared by 3 bases and J by 6 bases, with 11 bases between. CDR1 and CDR2 (germline): SGHAT, FQNNGV. This CDR3 has 13 amino acids. Here the CDR3 DNA reads TGTGCCAGCAGCTTTTGGGAGGGGGATGGCTACACCTTC. This codes for CASSFWEGDGYTF.

The chain joins TRBV4-2 to TRBJ2-5; 11 bases agree with TRBD2. Germline assignment: CDR1 LGHNA and CDR2 YNFKEQ. V lost 0 bases and J lost 5; bases outside the gene matches: 2. The CDR3 has 15 amino acids. The CDR3 nucleotides are TGTGCCAGCAGCCAAGATCCTAGCGGGAGGGAGACCCAGTACTTC. The encoded protein is CASSQDPSGRETQYF.

This chain links TRBV28 with TRBJ1-1; D is unclear. Germline CDR1 and CDR2: MDHEN and SYDVKM. Trimming left V 3 bases short and J 2 bases short, with 4 bases between. The CDR3 sequence is 12 residues long. CDR3 sequence reads: CASSFRNTEAFF. The CDR3 bases are TGTGCCAGCAGTTTTAGAAACACTGAAGCTTTCTTT.

V and J are TRBV6-6 and TRBJ2-3; D call uncertain. CDR3 length: 11 amino acids. V was cut by 7 bases and J by 2 bases, with 4 bases left in between. Germline CDR1 MNHNY, CDR2 SVGAGI (reference sequence). The CDR3 region has the DNA TGTGCCAGCACGAACACAGATACGCAGTATTTT. It is translated as CASTNTDTQYF.

The sample holds one count of this clone. V usage is TRBV28 and J usage is TRBJ2-1; the D is unclear. This CDR3 region has 11 residues. CDR1 is MDHEN, CDR2 SYDVKM, per germline. V was shortened by 3 bases and J by 12 bases, with 9 bases between the two germline ends. CDR3 in DNA: TGTGCCAGCAGTTTGGGTCTTGGGCAGTTCTTC. The encoded protein is CASSLGLGQFF.

The gene calls are TRBV18 and TRBJ2-2, with a possible D match to TRBD1 (6 bases). Trimming took 2 bases from V and 3 from J, leaving 16 bases between them. The CDR3 covers 17 residues. Germline CDR1 is KGHSH and CDR2 is LQKENI. The CDR3, as DNA: TGTGCCAGCTCACCATGGACAGACTCCACGGACACCGGGGAGCTGTTTTTT. The encoded protein is CASSPWTDSTDTGELFF.

V usage is TRBV11-2 and J usage is TRBJ2-2; the D gene is possibly TRBD2 (5 bases). Trimming shortened V by 7 bases and J by 8 bases, and 20 bases separated the two germline ends. CDR1 and CDR2 (germline): SGHAT, FQNNGV. The CDR3 extends over 15 amino acids. CDR3 sequence reads: CASTPRGIRGGELFF. The CDR3 DNA sequence: TGTGCCAGCACCCCCCGGGGAATCAGAGGGGGGGAGCTGTTTTTT.

The chain couples TRBV30 to TRBJ1-1; D might be TRBD1 (6 bases). The CDR3 spans 14 residues. Per the germline V gene, CDR1 is GTSNPN and CDR2 is SVGIG (reference sequence). Trimming shortened V by 3 bases and J by 5 bases, and 16 bases separated the two germline ends. CDR3 coding DNA: TGTGCCTGGAGCGAAAGGGGGGCCGGGACTGAAGCTTTCTTT. Translation: CAWSERGAGTEAFF. The full variable domain, rest sourced from reference TRBV30 and TRBJ1-1, is SQTIHQWPATLVQPVGSPLSLECTVEGTSNPNLYWYRQAAGRGLQLLFYSVGIGQISSEVPQNLSASRPQDRQFILSSKKLLLSDSGFYLCAWSERGAGTEAFFGQGTRLTVV.

The chain uses TRBV19 and TRBJ2-2; D is unclear. V gave up 8 bases and J gave up 1 base, with 8 bases separating them. This CDR3 comprises 13 residues. CDR1 and CDR2 from the germline V gene are LNHDA and SQIVND (reference sequence). The CDR3, as DNA: TGTGCCAGTTCTCTGCTGAACACCGGGGAGCTGTTTTTT. It codes for CASSLLNTGELFF.

The chain carries TRBV5-6 and TRBJ2-3; TRBD2 agrees at 11 bases. With 0 bases clipped from V and 2 bases from J, the junction kept 2 bases outside the gene matches. Germline V gives CDR1 SGHDT, CDR2 YYEEEE. This CDR3 has 16 amino acids. CDR3 in DNA: TGTGCCAGCAGCTTGGGACTAGCGGGATACACAGATACGCAGTATTTT. Translating it yields CASSLGLAGYTDTQYF. Drawing the rest from reference TRBV5-6 and TRBJ2-3, the complete variable domain is DAGVTQSPTHLIKTRGQQVTLRCSPKSGHDTVSWYQQALGQGPQFIFQYYEEEERQRGNFPDRFSGHQFPNYSSELNVNALLLGDSALYLCASSLGLAGYTDTQYFGPGTRLTVL.

The CDR3 loop reads CASRTAGANVLTF. The CDR3 DNA follows: TGTGCCAGCAGGACCGCTGGGGCCAACGTCCTGACTTTC. The chain joins TRBV28 to TRBJ2-6, with unresolved D. In germline, CDR1 is MDHEN, CDR2 SYDVKM. V gave up 6 bases and J gave up 2 bases, with 5 bases separating them. There are 13 residues in the CDR3.

The chain uses TRBV5-7 and TRBJ1-2; the match to TRBD1 covers 8 bases. TRBV5-7 is assigned to the ORF class and has an uncertain function. The V and J ends lost 3 bases and 8 bases, in that order; junction bases with no gene match: 12. The CDR3 contains 15 residues. The DNA for the CDR3 is TGTGCCAGCAGCTCGGAGTCCCAGGGGGCGCGGGGCTACACCTTC. It specifies CASSSESQGARGYTF.